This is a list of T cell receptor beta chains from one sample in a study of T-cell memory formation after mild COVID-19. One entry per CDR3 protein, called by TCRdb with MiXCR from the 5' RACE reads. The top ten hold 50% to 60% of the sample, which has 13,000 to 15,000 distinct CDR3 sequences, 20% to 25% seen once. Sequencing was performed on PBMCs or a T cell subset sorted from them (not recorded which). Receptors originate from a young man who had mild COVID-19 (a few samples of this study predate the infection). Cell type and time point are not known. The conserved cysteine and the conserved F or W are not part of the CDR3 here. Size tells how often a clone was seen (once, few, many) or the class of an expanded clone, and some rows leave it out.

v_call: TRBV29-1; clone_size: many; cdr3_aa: SVEASGVSATDTQY
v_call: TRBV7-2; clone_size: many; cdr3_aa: ASSFTSGNQPQH
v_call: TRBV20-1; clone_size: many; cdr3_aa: SARDTGTSNSPLH
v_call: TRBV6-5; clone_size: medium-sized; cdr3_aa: ASSYYPRFYEQY
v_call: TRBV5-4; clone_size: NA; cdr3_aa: ASSGATEAF
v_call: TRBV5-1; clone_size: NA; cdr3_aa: ASSGLAGLSSYEQY
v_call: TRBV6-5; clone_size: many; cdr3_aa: ASTGGLNTGELF
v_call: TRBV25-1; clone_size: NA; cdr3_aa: ASSETGVYEQY
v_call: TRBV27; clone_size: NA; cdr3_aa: ASSWPPGHKYNEQF
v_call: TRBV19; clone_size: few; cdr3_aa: ASTIWGGGSTDTQY
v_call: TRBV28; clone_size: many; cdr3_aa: ASSFLPPSIYTEAF
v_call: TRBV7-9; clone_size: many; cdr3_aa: ASSPTGQGALYGYT
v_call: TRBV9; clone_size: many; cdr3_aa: ASSVSEWDYGYT